These T cell receptor beta chains were read from a single sample in a study of regulatory T cells in long-lasting Graves disease. Via MiXCR, TCRdb re-called the multiplex PCR reads, giving one row per CDR3 protein. The sample lists 410,000 or so distinct CDR3 sequences, about 15% occurring once. The same data also went into a second study, on T cells in Graves' hyperthyroidism and ophthalmopathy.

The input for sequencing was peripheral blood mononuclear cells (PBMCs), taken at new diagnosis, from a patient treated with antithyroid drugs. These receptors were collected from a woman in her 30s with Graves disease. The CDR3 runs from the conserved cysteine through the conserved F or W. A D gene is named only where the DNA matches it firmly. Part of the rows lack a size; the others show once, few, many or a class for expanded clones.

J gene: TRBJ2-7
clone size: few
D gene: TRBD2
V gene: TRBV4-1
CDR3 length: 15
CDR3 protein: CASSHFSAGGYEQYF
CDR3 DNA: TGCGCCAGCAGCCACTTCTCAGCGGGAGGCTACGAGCAGTACTTC

J gene: TRBJ2-7
clone size: few
D gene: NA
V gene: TRBV9
CDR3 length: 16
CDR3 protein: CASSPRGAEISYEQYF
CDR3 DNA: TGTGCCAGCAGCCCCAGGGGAGCGGAAATCTCCTACGAGCAGTACTTC

J gene: TRBJ1-5
clone size: NA
D gene: NA
V gene: TRBV5-4
CDR3 length: 12
CDR3 protein: CASSLGGGTQHF
CDR3 DNA: TGTGCCAGCAGCTTGGGGGGGGGCACCCAGCATTTT

J gene: TRBJ1-2
clone size: many
D gene: TRBD1
V gene: TRBV7-2
CDR3 length: 15
CDR3 protein: CASRGGQGANYGYTF
CDR3 DNA: TGTGCCAGCAGGGGTGGTCAGGGGGCAAACTATGGCTACACCTTC

J gene: TRBJ2-5
clone size: NA
D gene: NA
V gene: TRBV6-2/TRBV6-3
CDR3 length: 14
CDR3 protein: CASSYVGRGETQYF
CDR3 DNA: TGTGCCAGCAGTTACGTTGGCAGAGGGGAGACCCAGTACTTC

J gene: TRBJ2-7
clone size: few
D gene: NA
V gene: TRBV27
CDR3 length: 12
CDR3 protein: CASSFVGYEQYF
CDR3 DNA: TGTGCCAGCAGTTTCGTAGGGTACGAGCAGTACTTC

J gene: TRBJ2-1
clone size: many
D gene: NA
V gene: TRBV2
CDR3 length: 14
CDR3 protein: CASSEHLSAGEQFF
CDR3 DNA: TGTGCCAGCAGTGAGCACCTTTCGGCGGGGGAGCAGTTCTTC

J gene: TRBJ2-3
clone size: NA
D gene: TRBD1
V gene: TRBV9
CDR3 length: 16
CDR3 protein: CTSSFTGTGRTDTQYF
CDR3 DNA: TGTACCAGCAGCTTTACCGGGACAGGGCGCACAGATACGCAGTATTTT

J gene: TRBJ2-5
clone size: many
D gene: NA
V gene: TRBV7-2
CDR3 length: 13
CDR3 protein: CASSLPGRRTQYF
CDR3 DNA: TGTGCCAGCAGCTTACCAGGGAGAAGGACCCAGTACTTC

J gene: TRBJ1-2
clone size: many
D gene: NA
V gene: TRBV14
CDR3 length: 15
CDR3 protein: CASSQGEQANYGYTF
CDR3 DNA: TGTGCCAGCAGCCAAGGGGAACAGGCGAACTATGGCTACACCTTC

J gene: TRBJ2-3
clone size: few
D gene: NA
V gene: TRBV5-1
CDR3 length: 12
CDR3 protein: CASSSGGSAQYF
CDR3 DNA: TGCGCCAGCAGCTCTGGGGGATCGGCGCAGTATTTT

J gene: TRBJ2-1
clone size: many
D gene: TRBD1
V gene: TRBV5-1
CDR3 length: 16
CDR3 protein: CASSLGGQDNYNEQFF
CDR3 DNA: TGCGCCAGCAGCTTGGGTGGACAGGATAACTACAATGAGCAGTTCTTC

J gene: TRBJ1-6
clone size: many
D gene: TRBD1
V gene: TRBV7-3
CDR3 length: 17
CDR3 protein: CASSLDRRGRFNSPLHF
CDR3 DNA: TGTGCCAGCAGCTTAGACCGCAGGGGGCGGTTTAATTCACCCCTCCACTTT

J gene: TRBJ2-3
clone size: once
D gene: TRBD2
V gene: TRBV20-1
CDR3 length: 14
CDR3 protein: CSATGTSGADTQYF
CDR3 DNA: TGCAGTGCAACCGGGACTAGCGGGGCAGATACGCAGTATTTT

J gene: TRBJ2-5
clone size: many
D gene: NA
V gene: TRBV5-5
CDR3 length: 14
CDR3 protein: CASSFTVHQETQYF
CDR3 DNA: TGTGCCAGCAGCTTTACGGTCCACCAAGAGACCCAGTACTTC

J gene: TRBJ2-1
clone size: many
D gene: NA
V gene: TRBV9
CDR3 length: 15
CDR3 protein: CASTLRERSYNEQFF
CDR3 DNA: TGTGCCAGCACCCTGAGGGAGCGATCCTACAATGAGCAGTTCTTC

J gene: TRBJ2-1
clone size: many
D gene: NA
V gene: TRBV11-2
CDR3 length: 12
CDR3 protein: CASGTTYNEQFF
CDR3 DNA: TGTGCCAGCGGGACAACCTACAATGAGCAGTTCTTC

J gene: TRBJ2-1
clone size: NA
D gene: TRBD2
V gene: TRBV24-1
CDR3 length: 15
CDR3 protein: CATSDWTSGVNEQFF
CDR3 DNA: TGTGCCACCAGTGATTGGACTAGCGGGGTGAATGAGCAGTTCTTC

J gene: TRBJ1-5
clone size: NA
D gene: NA
V gene: TRBV3-1
CDR3 length: 13
CDR3 protein: CASSRGFAQPQHF
CDR3 DNA: TGTGCCAGCAGTCGGGGGTTCGCTCAGCCCCAGCATTTT

J gene: TRBJ2-2
clone size: many
D gene: TRBD1
V gene: TRBV20-1
CDR3 length: 16
CDR3 protein: CSARDHTGGDTGELFF
CDR3 DNA: TGCAGTGCTAGAGATCACACAGGGGGTGACACCGGGGAGCTGTTTTTT

J gene: TRBJ2-2
clone size: many
D gene: NA
V gene: TRBV12-5
CDR3 length: 16
CDR3 protein: CASGPGLTRITGELFF
CDR3 DNA: TGTGCTAGTGGTCCGGGACTCACTAGGATCACCGGGGAGCTGTTTTTT

J gene: TRBJ2-7
clone size: NA
D gene: NA
V gene: TRBV4-1
CDR3 length: 15
CDR3 protein: CASSRPTRGAYEQYF
CDR3 DNA: TGCGCCAGCAGCCGCCCGACTAGGGGAGCCTACGAGCAGTACTTC

J gene: TRBJ2-6
clone size: many
D gene: NA
V gene: TRBV30
CDR3 length: 16
CDR3 protein: CAWSQLTPSGANVLTF
CDR3 DNA: TGTGCCTGGAGTCAGCTTACCCCCTCTGGGGCCAACGTCCTGACTTTC

J gene: TRBJ1-1
clone size: few
D gene: NA
V gene: TRBV6-5
CDR3 length: 14
CDR3 protein: CASSYSGVTAEAFF
CDR3 DNA: TGTGCCAGCAGTTACTCGGGGGTAACTGCTGAAGCTTTCTTT

J gene: TRBJ1-1
clone size: few
D gene: NA
V gene: TRBV30
CDR3 length: 13
CDR3 protein: CAWSVQGRTEAFF
CDR3 DNA: TGTGCCTGGAGTGTTCAGGGACGGACTGAAGCTTTCTTT

J gene: TRBJ2-7
clone size: many
D gene: TRBD1
V gene: TRBV18
CDR3 length: 14
CDR3 protein: CASSTGTGLYEQYF
CDR3 DNA: TGTGCCAGCTCAACCGGGACAGGGCTCTACGAGCAGTACTTC